This TCR beta chain was sequenced for a study of blood T cell repertoires in COVID-19. At the level of the study: T cells, B-cell-depleted T cells, or PBMCs supplied cDNA or gDNA.

V was clipped by 6 bases and J by 7 bases; unmatched bases: 6. CDR3 size: 13 residues. In the original processing: Amplifying reference gene primers gave estimates of nucleated cell counts. Profiling relied on immunoSEQ multiplex PCR, and the TCRdb table lists in-frame clones only, not all of them. V and J calls and clone size are those listed in that table; D and trimming were worked out from the DNA. In the table there are approximately 75,000 clones, less than 85% of which are singletons. In this sample, this clone turned up once. This receptor was obtained from a human donor with acute or convalescent COVID-19. The donor label of this sample is uncertain. The chain carries TRBV12-3 or TRBV12-4 and TRBJ1-5, with 7 bases lining up with TRBD1. The sequenced sample consisted of peripheral blood. The CDR3 is CASRGGANQPQHF. The CDR3 nucleotides are TGTGCCAGCAGAGGGGGCGCGAACCAGCCCCAGCATTTT.